The 30 T cell receptor beta chains below come from one sample, sequenced in a study of read filtering for tumor transcriptome and immune sequencing. Molecular barcoded adaptors covering alpha/delta and beta/gamma chains were used on approximately 400 ng RNA. In TCRdb, the reads were re-called with MiXCR into one record per CDR3 protein. The sample has around 40,000 distinct CDR3 sequences; around 15% are singletons. Sequences were obtained from a population of CD138-negative cells sorted from bone marrow. These receptor sequences come from a donor at least 40 years old with multiple myeloma.

In its sample, this clonotype was seen many times. The chain combines TRBV11-2 with TRBJ2-3; no reliable D call. Trimming left V 2 bases short and J 4 bases short, with 7 bases between. Germline V gene lookup returns CDR1 SGHAT and CDR2 FQNNGV. The CDR3 length is 13 residues. Here the CDR3 reads CASSLTYPDTQYF. CDR3 bases: TGTGCCAGCAGCTTAACATATCCAGATACGCAGTATTTT.

This chain joins TRBV21-1 and TRBJ2-7; the table's D call of TRBD1 was not tested on the DNA. TRBV21-1 is deemed a pseudogene. The CDR3 length is 15 residues. In DNA form, the CDR3 reads TGTGCCTGTCAAGCACCGGGACAGGGTTACAATGAGCAGTACTTC. It translates to CACQAPGQGYNEQYF.

Of note for this clonotype: A junction end diverges from the germline sequence, so it may reflect a read error. The rearrangement joins TRBV30 to TRBJ2-3; 13 nucleotides match TRBD2. The germline V gene encodes CDR1 GTSNPN and CDR2 SVGIG (reference sequence). The CDR3 has 14 amino acids. The CDR3 coding sequence is TGTGTCTGGAGTGGACTAGCGGGAGCAGGTACGCAGTATTTT. This sequence encodes CVWSGLAGAGTQYF.

Concerning this clonotype itself: A much more abundant neighbour one base away suggests this may be a read error. CDR3 coding DNA: TGTGCCAGCAGCTTTACAGGGGCTGACGAGCGGTACTTC. Amino acid sequence: CASSFTGADERYF. The J gene is TRBJ2-7, the V gene TRBV7-8, with TRBD1 matching 7 bases. The CDR3 loop spans 13 amino acids. Germline values: CDR1 SGHVS, CDR2 FQNEAQ.

This clonotype was seen at least ten times. This chain joins TRBV29-1 and TRBJ2-1; TRBD2 aligns across 8 bases. From germline, CDR1 is SQVTM and CDR2 ANQGSEA. The CDR3 consists of 10 residues. The CDR3 spells CGDGGVEQFF. CDR3 DNA sequence: TGCGGTGACGGGGGGGTCGAGCAGTTCTTC.

This clonotype was counted ten times or more. The chain uses TRBV20-1 and TRBJ2-2; TRBD2 aligns across 12 bases. Germline loops: CDR1 DFQATT, CDR2 SNEGSKA (reference sequence). This CDR3 spans 16 amino acids. V trimming: 3 bases; J trimming: 4 bases; junction bases outside the gene matches: 6. CDR3: CSARTSGRRGTGELFF. For the CDR3, the DNA is TGCAGTGCTAGGACTAGCGGGAGACGGGGCACCGGGGAGCTGTTTTTT.

This clonotype was observed many times. This chain connects TRBV12-3 or TRBV12-4 to TRBJ2-3; D perhaps matches TRBD2 (5 bases). V was cut by 6 bases and J by 7 bases, with 20 bases left in between. The CDR3 runs 15 residues. CDR3 nucleotides: TGTGCCAGCAGACCAAGCGGCCGCCTCAGAAATACGCAGTATTTT. This sequence encodes CASRPSGRLRNTQYF.

The genes are TRBV12-3 or TRBV12-4 and TRBJ2-2, with 7 bases aligning to TRBD2. This CDR3 region has 16 residues. Trimming cost V 5 bases and J 4 bases; bases outside gene matches: 10. The CDR3 DNA reads TGTGCCAGCAGTACTAGGCTACTAGCGAGCACCGGGGAGCTGTTTTTT. Protein sequence: CASSTRLLASTGELFF.

Ten or more counts support this clonotype. The gene calls are TRBV7-2 and TRBJ1-5; D is unresolved. CDR1 is SGHTA, CDR2 FQGNSA, per germline. V gave up 2 bases and J gave up 7 bases, with 12 bases separating them. The CDR3 contains 14 residues. Here the CDR3 reads CASSLIQVDQPQHF. The DNA of the CDR3 is TGTGCCAGCAGCTTAATACAAGTGGACCAGCCCCAGCATTTT.

This clonotype has a handful of counts. This chain links TRBV28 with TRBJ1-5; 7 nucleotides agree with TRBD1. CDR3 size: 14 residues. Germline V gene lookup returns CDR1 MDHEN and CDR2 SYDVKM. The V and J ends lost 8 bases and 2 bases, in that order; junction bases with no gene match: 6. CDR3 protein: CASHSGGRNQPQHF. The CDR3 nucleotides read TGTGCCAGCCATTCAGGGGGGCGCAATCAGCCCCAGCATTTT.

Many counts were recorded for this clonotype. This chain joins TRBV19 and TRBJ2-2, with D maybe TRBD2 (5 bases). Looked up from germline, CDR1 is LNHDA and CDR2 is SQIVND (reference sequence). The length of the CDR3 is 11 residues. V was clipped by 3 bases and J by 9 bases, with 5 bases between them. CDR3 protein: CASSIGRELFF. The CDR3 DNA reads TGTGCCAGTAGTATCGGGAGGGAGCTGTTTTTT. Full variable domain (remainder filled in from reference TRBV19 and TRBJ2-2): DGGITQSPKYLFRKEGQNVTLSCEQNLNHDAMYWYRQDPGQGLRLIYYSQIVNDFQKGDIAEGYSVSREKKESFPLTVTSAQKNPTAFYLCASSIGRELFFGEGSRLTVL.

V gene TRBV5-5 combines with J gene TRBJ2-2; 10 bases line up with TRBD2. The V segment lost 0 bases and the J segment 6 bases; nucleotides outside the gene matches: 8. Germline CDR1 is SGHKS and CDR2 is YYEKEE (reference sequence). The CDR3 consists of 17 residues. The CDR3 sequence is CASSLVVLAGVPGELFF. The CDR3 DNA reads as TGTGCCAGCAGCTTGGTTGTCCTAGCGGGAGTGCCCGGGGAGCTGTTTTTT. The full variable domain, its missing parts supplied by reference TRBV5-5 and TRBJ2-2, is DAGVTQSPTHLIKTRGQQVTLRCSPISGHKSVSWYQQVLGQGPQFIFQYYEKEERGRGNFPDRFSARQFPNYSSELNVNALLLGDSALYLCASSLVVLAGVPGELFFGEGSRLTVL.

This clonotype showed up many times. The chain couples TRBV7-9 to TRBJ2-7; perhaps TRBD2 as D (6 bases). With 1 base removed from V and 4 bases from J, the gap between germline ends came to 11 bases. CDR1 is SEHNR and CDR2 is FQNEAQ in the germline V gene (reference sequence). This CDR3 comprises 14 residues. The CDR3 spells CASSLDPRGYEQYF. The CDR3 DNA reads TGTGCCAGCAGCTTAGATCCACGGGGGTACGAGCAGTACTTC.

Details on this clonotype: This may stem from a read error, because a much larger clone lies one nucleotide away. The chain employs TRBV4-2 and TRBJ1-1, with no clear D. Germline CDR1 is LGHNA and CDR2 is YNFKEQ. V shed 1 base and J shed 4 bases, with 10 bases lying between them. The CDR3 consists of 14 residues. The CDR3 DNA follows: TGTGCCAGCAGCCAAGGCGGCCAGAGCACTGAAGCTTTCTTT. It translates to CASSQGGQSTEAFF.

This clonotype was seen ten or more times. V is TRBV12-3 or TRBV12-4 and J is TRBJ2-1, with 8 bases identical to TRBD2. CDR3 length: 15 residues. Trimming removed 1 base from V and 2 bases from J; junction bases left unmatched: 1. The CDR3 nucleotides are TGTGCCAGCAGTTTAGAACTAGCGGCCTACAATGAGCAGTTCTTC. It encodes CASSLELAAYNEQFF.

This clonotype showed up many times. The rearrangement uses TRBV18 and TRBJ2-3; 10 nucleotides align to TRBD2. Unmatched junction bases numbered 18, after V lost 3 bases and J lost 6 bases. There are 19 residues in the CDR3. The V gene's germline CDR1 is KGHSH and CDR2 LQKENI. The CDR3 loop is CASSPFRLAGDTFSDTQYF. As DNA, the CDR3 is TGTGCCAGCTCACCGTTCCGGCTAGCGGGAGATACCTTTTCCGATACGCAGTATTTT.

There are many counts of this clonotype. The chain combines TRBV11-1 with TRBJ2-1; D gene uncertain. This CDR3 has 16 residues. The V and J ends lost 0 bases and 4 bases respectively, with 13 bases between them. The germline V gene encodes CDR1 SGHAT and CDR2 FQDESV (reference sequence). CDR3 bases: TGTGCCAGCAGCTTAGCGGAGCGTGGGGTATACAATGAGCAGTTCTTC. Its translation is CASSLAERGVYNEQFF.

This clonotype has at least ten counts. The chain carries TRBV6-1 and TRBJ2-1; TRBD1 or TRBD2 may be the D gene (5 bases each). Germline lookup yields CDR1 MNHNS and CDR2 SASEGT. This CDR3 is built from 15 residues. Trimming removed 6 bases at V and 2 bases at J, with 14 bases between. The CDR3 spells CASRVDRGAYNEQFF. The CDR3 DNA reads as TGTGCCAGCAGGGTGGACCGAGGGGCCTACAATGAGCAGTTCTTC.

This clonotype was picked up many times. CDR3 sequence: CSANSPLLAGSNEQYF. CDR3 bases: TGCAGTGCTAACTCTCCTCTCCTAGCGGGAAGTAACGAGCAGTACTTC. The chain carries TRBV20-1 and TRBJ2-7, with 9 bases identical to TRBD2. CDR3 size: 16 residues. Losses at the gene ends were 4 bases for V and 5 bases for J; bases not matched to a gene: 15. CDR1 and CDR2 (germline): DFQATT, SNEGSKA (reference sequence).

This clonotype has more than one count but fewer than ten. This may arise from a read error, as a much more abundant clone is one base away. The chain carries TRBV20-1 and TRBJ2-1, with D perhaps TRBD1 (5 bases). The CDR3 spans 12 residues. Germline CDR1 and CDR2: DFQATT and SNEGSKA (reference sequence). V lost 4 bases to trimming and J lost 6 bases, with 10 bases between them. The CDR3 DNA reads as TGCAGTGCTAAAAGGGGTGGCAATGAGCAGTTCTTC. Protein: CSAKRGGNEQFF.

In this sample, this clonotype turned up many times. The chain has TRBV28 and TRBJ2-7; D uncertain. Trimming pared 9 bases from V and 2 bases from J, leaving 14 bases between. The CDR3 runs to 13 residues. Germline CDR1 MDHEN, CDR2 SYDVKM. The CDR3 nucleotides read TGTGCCAGTCGCCACCCCATCCCCTACGAGCAGTACTTC. It codes for CASRHPIPYEQYF.

This clonotype was counted a few times. V usage is TRBV18 and J usage is TRBJ2-1; 10 nucleotides align to TRBD2. The trim removed 3 bases at V and 13 bases at J, leaving 6 bases unmatched. Germline V lookup: CDR1 KGHSH, CDR2 LQKENI. The CDR3 covers 13 residues. CDR3 nucleotides: TGTGCCAGCTCACCGGATGCTAGCGGGAGTCAGTTCTTC. Its protein product is CASSPDASGSQFF.

With respect to this clonotype: A far larger clone differs by one base, so this is likely a read error. CDR3 loop: CASSQGGNTEAYF. The CDR3, as DNA: TGTGCCAGCAGCCAGGGGGGGAACACTGAAGCTTACTTT. The rearrangement links TRBV25-1 to TRBJ1-1, with 7 bases aligning to TRBD1. Looked up from germline, CDR1 is MGHDK and CDR2 is SYGVNS. The CDR3 is made up of 13 amino acids.

V is TRBV7-2 and J is TRBJ2-5; 8 positions agree with TRBD2. V shed 6 bases and J 5 bases; nucleotides not matched to a gene: 20. Germline V gene data show CDR1 as SGHTA and CDR2 as FQGNSA. The length of the CDR3 is 18 residues. CDR3 loop: CASSHSRLAGTNWETQYF. For the CDR3, the DNA is TGTGCCAGCAGTCATAGTCGGCTAGCGGGCACAAACTGGGAGACCCAGTACTTC. Full variable domain (outside the CDR3, taken from reference TRBV7-2 and TRBJ2-5): GAGVSQSPSNKVTEKGKDVELRCDPISGHTALYWYRQSLGQGLEFLIYFQGNSAPDKSGLPSDRFSAERTGGSVSTLTIQRTQQEDSAVYLCASSHSRLAGTNWETQYFGPGTRLLVL.

The table lists this clonotype with many counts. This chain uses TRBV10-3 with TRBJ2-3; D is perhaps TRBD2 (6 bases). Trimming removed 0 bases at V and 2 bases at J, with 9 bases between. Germline values: CDR1 ENHRY, CDR2 SYGVKD. The CDR3 totals 15 residues. The CDR3 nucleotides are TGTGCCATCAGTGAGTCGCGCGGGGTCACAGATACGCAGTATTTT. The encoded protein is CAISESRGVTDTQYF.

Ten or more counts support this clonotype. This chain links TRBV3-1 with TRBJ2-3; D is unclear. V was cut by 6 bases and J by 2 bases, with 12 bases left in between. Germline V gene data show CDR1 as LGHDT and CDR2 as YNNKEL (reference sequence). This CDR3 has 14 residues. Here the CDR3 reads CASSFVGATDTQYF. The CDR3 nucleotides read TGTGCCAGCAGTTTCGTAGGTGCCACAGATACGCAGTATTTT.

In this sample, this clonotype turned up many times. The gene calls are TRBV7-2 and TRBJ2-3; 10 bases match TRBD2. CDR3 length: 14 amino acids. The ends lost 8 bases at V and 2 bases at J; junction bases unmatched: 4. Germline V gene sequence: CDR1 SGHTA, CDR2 FQGNSA. Here the CDR3 DNA reads TGTGCCAGCCTTAGCGGGAGGTCCACAGATACGCAGTATTTT. As protein: CASLSGRSTDTQYF.

In this sample, this clonotype turned up many times. V usage is TRBV28 and J usage is TRBJ1-6; the match to TRBD1 covers 9 bases. Germline-derived CDR1 and CDR2 are MDHEN and SYDVKM. The V segment lost 6 bases and the J segment 2 bases; nucleotides outside the gene matches: 8. CDR3 length: 17 residues. This CDR3 reads CASSPDRGGTYNSPLHF. The DNA for the CDR3 is TGTGCCAGCAGCCCGGACAGGGGAGGGACCTATAATTCACCCCTCCACTTT.

This clonotype was counted many times. The chain has TRBV20-1 and TRBJ2-3; tentative D call: TRBD1 (5 bases). The ends were cut back, 4 bases at V and 6 bases at J, with 14 bases in the middle. There are 13 residues in the CDR3. Germline CDR1 and CDR2: DFQATT and SNEGSKA (reference sequence). Here the CDR3 DNA reads TGCAGTGCTAAAGGGGATTCACGGGATACGCAGTATTTT. Translated: CSAKGDSRDTQYF.

This clonotype was detected many times. The chain couples TRBV20-1 to TRBJ1-3; TRBD1 matches at 7 bases. CDR1 is DFQATT, CDR2 SNEGSKA, per germline (reference sequence). Germline trimming cut 1 base from V and 6 bases from J; bases unmatched to any gene: 3. This CDR3 comprises 13 residues. CDR3 in DNA: TGCAGTGCTAGAGGGGGGACAGAAAACACCATATATTTT. The encoded protein is CSARGGTENTIYF.